This section outlines one TCR beta chain sequence together with its context. Study processing details: The assay estimated nucleated cells by amplifying reference gene primers. The protocol was immunoSEQ multiplex PCR, while the TCRdb copy is restricted to in-frame clones and leaves out a portion. V and J calls and clone size are given by that table; D and trimming were obtained from the DNA. The repertoire holds under 300,000 clones, with around nine tenths as singletons. CDR1 GTSNPN and CDR2 SVGIG come from the germline V gene (reference sequence). V was cut by 2 bases and J by 7 bases, with 8 bases left in between. The CDR3 spans 12 residues. This entry belongs to a study of blood T cell repertoires in COVID-19. Participants were placed into cohorts based on the clinical history they reported.

The TCR was taken from a man between 35 and 55 years old who had recovered from COVID-19. The gene calls are TRBV30 and TRBJ2-2; D gene uncertain. The sequenced sample consisted of PBMCs or T cells enriched from blood (not recorded which). DNA of the CDR3: TGTGCCTGGAGTTTAGCAATCGGGGAGCTGTTTTTT. It translates to CAWSLAIGELFF.